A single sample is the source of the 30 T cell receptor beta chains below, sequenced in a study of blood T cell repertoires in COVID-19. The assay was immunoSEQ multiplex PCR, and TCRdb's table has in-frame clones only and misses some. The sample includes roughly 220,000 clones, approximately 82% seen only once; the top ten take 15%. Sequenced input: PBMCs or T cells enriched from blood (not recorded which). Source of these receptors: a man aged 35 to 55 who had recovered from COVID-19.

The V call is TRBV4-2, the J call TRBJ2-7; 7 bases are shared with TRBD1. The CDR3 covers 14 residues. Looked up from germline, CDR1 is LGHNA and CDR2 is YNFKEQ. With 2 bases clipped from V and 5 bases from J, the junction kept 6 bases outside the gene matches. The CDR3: CASSQTEQGHEQYF. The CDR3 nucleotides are TGTGCCAGCAGCCAAACAGAACAGGGGCACGAGCAGTACTTC.

The CDR3 loop is CASSGQGFSGNTIYF. In DNA form, the CDR3 reads TGTGCCAGCAGCGGACAGGGCTTCTCTGGAAACACCATATATTTT. This chain connects TRBV9 to TRBJ1-3; 7 bases line up with TRBD1. This CDR3 is 15 amino acids long. Per germline, CDR1 SGDLS and CDR2 YYNGEE. J lost 0 bases, V lost 3 bases, and 3 bases had no gene match.

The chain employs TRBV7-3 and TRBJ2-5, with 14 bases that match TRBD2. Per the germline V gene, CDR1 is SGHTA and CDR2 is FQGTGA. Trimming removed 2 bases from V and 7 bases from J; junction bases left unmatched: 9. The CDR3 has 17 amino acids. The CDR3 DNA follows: TGTGCCAGCAGCTTAGGTGGGACTAGCGGGGGCGCGGCGACCCAGTACTTC. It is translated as CASSLGGTSGGAATQYF. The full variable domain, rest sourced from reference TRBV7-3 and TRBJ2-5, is GAGVSQTPSNKVTEKGKYVELRCDPISGHTALYWYRQSLGQGPEFLIYFQGTGAADDSGLPNDRFFAVRPEGSVSTLKIQRTERGDSAVYLCASSLGGTSGGAATQYFGPGTRLLVL.

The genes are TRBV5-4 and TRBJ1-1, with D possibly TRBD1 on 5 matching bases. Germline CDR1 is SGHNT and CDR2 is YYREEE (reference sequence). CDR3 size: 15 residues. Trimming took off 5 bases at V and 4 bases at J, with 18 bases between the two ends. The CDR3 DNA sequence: TGTGCCAGCAGGCCAGGGTCGACTGGCGGCACTGAAGCTTTCTTT. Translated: CASRPGSTGGTEAFF.

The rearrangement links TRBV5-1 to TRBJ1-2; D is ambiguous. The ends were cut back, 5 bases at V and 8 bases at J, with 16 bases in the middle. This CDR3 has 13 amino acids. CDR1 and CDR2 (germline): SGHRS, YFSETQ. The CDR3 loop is CASSSDGEGGYTF. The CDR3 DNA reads TGCGCCAGCAGTTCGGACGGGGAAGGCGGCTACACCTTC.

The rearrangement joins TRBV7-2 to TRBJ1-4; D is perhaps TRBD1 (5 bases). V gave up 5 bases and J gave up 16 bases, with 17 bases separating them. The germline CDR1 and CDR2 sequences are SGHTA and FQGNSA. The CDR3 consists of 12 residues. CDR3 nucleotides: TGTGCCAGCAGCCCCGATACTGGACAAAAGTTTTTT. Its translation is CASSPDTGQKFF.

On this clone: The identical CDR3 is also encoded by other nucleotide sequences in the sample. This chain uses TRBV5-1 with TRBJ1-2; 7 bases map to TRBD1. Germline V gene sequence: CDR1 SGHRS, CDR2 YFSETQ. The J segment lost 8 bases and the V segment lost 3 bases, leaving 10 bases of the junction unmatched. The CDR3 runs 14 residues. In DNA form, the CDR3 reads TGCGCCAGCAGCTCGAACACAGGGGCGGGCGGCTACACCTTC. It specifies CASSSNTGAGGYTF. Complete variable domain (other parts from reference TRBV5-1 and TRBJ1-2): KAGVTQTPRYLIKTRGQQVTLSCSPISGHRSVSWYQQTPGQGLQFLFEYFSETQRNKGNFPGRFSGRQFSNSRSEMNVSTLELGDSALYLCASSSNTGAGGYTFGSGTRLTVV.

The CDR3 DNA sequence: TGTGCCAGCTCACCGTCGACAGGGGCCCTGGGGACTGAAGCTTTCTTT. Amino acid sequence: CASSPSTGALGTEAFF. The chain links TRBV18 to TRBJ1-1, with 8 bases matching TRBD1. This CDR3 spans 16 amino acids. Germline CDR1 and CDR2: KGHSH and LQKENI. Trimming at V came to 3 bases and at J to 5 bases, leaving 11 bases not matched to a gene. The full variable domain, with the rest looked up from reference TRBV18 and TRBJ1-1, is NAGVMQNPRHLVRRRGQEARLRCSPMKGHSHVYWYRQLPEEGLKFMVYLQKENIIDESGMPKERFSAEFPKEGPSILRIQQVVRGDSAAYFCASSPSTGALGTEAFFGQGTRLTVV.

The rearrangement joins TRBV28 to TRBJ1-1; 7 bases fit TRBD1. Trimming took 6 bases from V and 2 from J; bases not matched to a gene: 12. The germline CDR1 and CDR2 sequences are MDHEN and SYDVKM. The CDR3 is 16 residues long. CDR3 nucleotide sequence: TGTGCCAGCAGGGTACAGGGGAAGGGGGGAAACACTGAAGCTTTCTTT. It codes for CASRVQGKGGNTEAFF.

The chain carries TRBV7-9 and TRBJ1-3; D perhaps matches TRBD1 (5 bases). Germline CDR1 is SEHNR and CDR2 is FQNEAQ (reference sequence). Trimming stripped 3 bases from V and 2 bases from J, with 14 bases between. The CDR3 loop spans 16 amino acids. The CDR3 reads CASSFGRGGAGNTIYF. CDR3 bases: TGTGCCAGCAGCTTTGGTCGGGGAGGGGCTGGAAACACCATATATTTT.

CDR3: CASSPGGEYQETQYF. Written as DNA, the CDR3 is TGTGCCAGCAGCCCCGGGGGGGAGTACCAAGAGACCCAGTACTTC. The rearrangement links TRBV11-2 to TRBJ2-5, with 8 nucleotides matching TRBD2. The V gene end was trimmed by 5 bases and the J gene end by 0 bases; junction bases not matched to a gene: 5. The CDR3 extends over 15 amino acids. Germline loops: CDR1 SGHAT, CDR2 FQNNGV.

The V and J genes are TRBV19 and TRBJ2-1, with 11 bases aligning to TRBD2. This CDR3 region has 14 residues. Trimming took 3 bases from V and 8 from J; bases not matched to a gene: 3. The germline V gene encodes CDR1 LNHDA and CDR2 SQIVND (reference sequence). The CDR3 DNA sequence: TGTGCCAGTAGTATCATAGCGGGGGGGGATGAGCAGTTCTTC. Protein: CASSIIAGGDEQFF.

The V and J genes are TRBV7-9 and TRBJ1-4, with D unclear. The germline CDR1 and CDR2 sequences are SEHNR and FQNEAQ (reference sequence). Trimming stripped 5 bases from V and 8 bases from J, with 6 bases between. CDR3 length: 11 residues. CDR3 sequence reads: CASSLSEKLFF. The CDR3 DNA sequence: TGTGCCAGCAGCCTCTCGGAAAAACTGTTTTTT. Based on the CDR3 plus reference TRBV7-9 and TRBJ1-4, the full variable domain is DTGVSQNPRHKITKRGQNVTFRCDPISEHNRLYWYRQTLGQGPEFLTYFQNEAQLEKSRLLSDRFSAERPKGSFSTLEIQRTEQGDSAMYLCASSLSEKLFFGSGTQLSVL.

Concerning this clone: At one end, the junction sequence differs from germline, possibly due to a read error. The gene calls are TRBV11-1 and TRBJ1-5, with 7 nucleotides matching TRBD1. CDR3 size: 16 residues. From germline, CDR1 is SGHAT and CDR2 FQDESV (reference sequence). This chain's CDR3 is CASSTPPQGRKSAPAF. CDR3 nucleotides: TGTGCCAGCAGCACGCCCCCACAGGGGAGGAAATCAGCCCCAGCATTT.

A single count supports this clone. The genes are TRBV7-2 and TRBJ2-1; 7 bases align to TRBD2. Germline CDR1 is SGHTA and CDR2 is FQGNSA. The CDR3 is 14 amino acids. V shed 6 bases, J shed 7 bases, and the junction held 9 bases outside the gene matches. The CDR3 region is CASRIDRGRNEQFF. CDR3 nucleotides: TGTGCCAGCAGGATCGACCGCGGGAGAAATGAGCAGTTCTTC.

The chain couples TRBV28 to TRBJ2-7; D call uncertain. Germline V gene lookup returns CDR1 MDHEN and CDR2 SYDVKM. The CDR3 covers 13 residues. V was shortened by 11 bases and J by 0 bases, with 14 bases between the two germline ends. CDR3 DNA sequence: TGTGCCTCGCACCGGGTTCTCTCCTACGAGCAGTACTTC. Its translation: CASHRVLSYEQYF.

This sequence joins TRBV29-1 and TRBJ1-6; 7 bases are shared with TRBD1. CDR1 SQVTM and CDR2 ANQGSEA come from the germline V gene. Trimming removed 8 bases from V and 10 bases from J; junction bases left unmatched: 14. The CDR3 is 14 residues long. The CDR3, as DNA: TGCAGCCCCTTGGGACCGACAGGGCCATCACCCCTCCACTTT. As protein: CSPLGPTGPSPLHF.

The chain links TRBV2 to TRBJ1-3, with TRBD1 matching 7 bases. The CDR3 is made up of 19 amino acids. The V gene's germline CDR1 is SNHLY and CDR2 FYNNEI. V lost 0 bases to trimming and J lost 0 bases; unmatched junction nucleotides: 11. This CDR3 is CASSEALGDRGYSGNTIYF. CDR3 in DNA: TGTGCCAGCAGTGAAGCTCTAGGGGACAGAGGCTACTCTGGAAACACCATATATTTT.

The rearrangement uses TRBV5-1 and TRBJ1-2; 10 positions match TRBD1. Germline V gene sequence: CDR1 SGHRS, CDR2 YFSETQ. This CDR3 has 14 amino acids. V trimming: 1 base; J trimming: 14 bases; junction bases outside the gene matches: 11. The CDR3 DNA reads TGCGCCAGCAGCTTGTGGGACAGGGGTCTGGGGCCGACCTTC. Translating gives CASSLWDRGLGPTF.

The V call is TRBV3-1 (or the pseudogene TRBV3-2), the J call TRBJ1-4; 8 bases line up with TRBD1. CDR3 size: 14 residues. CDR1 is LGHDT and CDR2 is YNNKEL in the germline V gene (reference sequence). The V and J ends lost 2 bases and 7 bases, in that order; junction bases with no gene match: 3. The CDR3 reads CASSQQGAVEKLFF. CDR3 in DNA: TGTGCCAGCAGCCAACAGGGGGCAGTTGAAAAACTGTTTTTT.

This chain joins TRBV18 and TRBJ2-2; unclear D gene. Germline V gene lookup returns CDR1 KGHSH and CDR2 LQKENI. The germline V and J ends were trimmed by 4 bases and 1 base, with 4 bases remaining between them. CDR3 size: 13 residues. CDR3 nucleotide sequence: TGTGCCAGCTCACGCGAGAACACCGGGGAGCTGTTTTTT. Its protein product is CASSRENTGELFF.

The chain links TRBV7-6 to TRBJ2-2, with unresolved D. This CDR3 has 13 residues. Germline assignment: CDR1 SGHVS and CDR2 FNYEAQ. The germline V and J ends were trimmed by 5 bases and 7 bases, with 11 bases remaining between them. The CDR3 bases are TGTGCCAGCAGCACCGAGCCGGGCGGGGAGCTGTTTTTT. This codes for CASSTEPGGELFF.

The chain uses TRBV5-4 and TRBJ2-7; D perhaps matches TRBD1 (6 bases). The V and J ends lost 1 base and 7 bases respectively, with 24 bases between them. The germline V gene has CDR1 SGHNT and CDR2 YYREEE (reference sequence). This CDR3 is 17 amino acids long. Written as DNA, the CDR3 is TGTGCCAGCAGCTTGACTCGAAGGGGGTCAGGAGCTCGGGAGCAGTACTTC. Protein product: CASSLTRRGSGAREQYF.

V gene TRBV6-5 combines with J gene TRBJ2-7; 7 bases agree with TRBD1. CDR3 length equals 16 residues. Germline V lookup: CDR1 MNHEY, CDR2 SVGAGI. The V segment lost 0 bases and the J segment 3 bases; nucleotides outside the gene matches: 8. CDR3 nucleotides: TGTGCCAGCAGTTACTCCGAGACAGGGCTCGGCTACGAGCAGTACTTC. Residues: CASSYSETGLGYEQYF.

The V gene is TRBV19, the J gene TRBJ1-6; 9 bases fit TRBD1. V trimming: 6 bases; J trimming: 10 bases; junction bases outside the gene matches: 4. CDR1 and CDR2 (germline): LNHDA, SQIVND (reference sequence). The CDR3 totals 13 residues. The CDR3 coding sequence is TGTGCCAGTAGGGACAGGGGTGGATCACCCCTCCACTTT. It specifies CASRDRGGSPLHF.

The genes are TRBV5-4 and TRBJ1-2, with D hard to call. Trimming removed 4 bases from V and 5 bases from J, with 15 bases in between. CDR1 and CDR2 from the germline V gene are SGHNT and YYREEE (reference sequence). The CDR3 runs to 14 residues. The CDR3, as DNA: TGTGCCAGCAGCGTAGACCTGGGCCCATATGGCTACACCTTC. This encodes CASSVDLGPYGYTF.

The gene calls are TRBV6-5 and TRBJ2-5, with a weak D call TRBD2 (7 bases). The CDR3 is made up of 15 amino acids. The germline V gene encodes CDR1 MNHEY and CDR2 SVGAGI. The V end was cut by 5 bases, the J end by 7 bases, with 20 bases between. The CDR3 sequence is CASSPHEGGRGTQYF. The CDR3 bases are TGTGCCAGCAGTCCCCACGAGGGGGGGCGCGGGACCCAGTACTTC.

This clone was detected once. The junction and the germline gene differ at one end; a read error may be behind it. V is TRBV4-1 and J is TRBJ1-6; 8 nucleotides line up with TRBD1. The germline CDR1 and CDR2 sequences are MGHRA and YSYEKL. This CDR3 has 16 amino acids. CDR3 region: CASSQEVGTGASPLHF. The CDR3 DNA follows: TGCGCCAGCAGTCAAGAGGTCGGGACAGGAGCATCACCCCTCCACTTT.

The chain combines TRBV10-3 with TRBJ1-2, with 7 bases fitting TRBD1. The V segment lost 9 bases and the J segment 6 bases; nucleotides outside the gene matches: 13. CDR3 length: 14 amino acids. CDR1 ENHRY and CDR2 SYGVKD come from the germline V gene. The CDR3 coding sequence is TGTGCCATAGCACCAGCGACAGGGATCCATGGCTACACCTTC. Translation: CAIAPATGIHGYTF.

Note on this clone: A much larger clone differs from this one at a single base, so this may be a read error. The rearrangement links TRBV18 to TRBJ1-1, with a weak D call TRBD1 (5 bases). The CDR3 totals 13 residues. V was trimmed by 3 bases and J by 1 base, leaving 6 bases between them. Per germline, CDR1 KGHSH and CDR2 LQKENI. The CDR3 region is CASSPQGNTEAFF. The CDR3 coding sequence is TGTGCCAGCTCACCCCAGGGGAACACTGAAGCTTTCTTT.